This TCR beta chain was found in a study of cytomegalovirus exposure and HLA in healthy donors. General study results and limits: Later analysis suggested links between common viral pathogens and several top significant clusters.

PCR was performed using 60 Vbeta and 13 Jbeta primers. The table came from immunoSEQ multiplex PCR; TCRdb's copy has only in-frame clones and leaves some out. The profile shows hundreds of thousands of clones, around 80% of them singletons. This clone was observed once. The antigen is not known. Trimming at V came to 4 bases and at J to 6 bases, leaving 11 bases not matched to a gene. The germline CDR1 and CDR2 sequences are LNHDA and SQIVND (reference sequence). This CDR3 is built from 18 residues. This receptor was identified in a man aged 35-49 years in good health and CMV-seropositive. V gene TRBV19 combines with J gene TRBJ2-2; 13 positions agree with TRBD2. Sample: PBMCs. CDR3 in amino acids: CASSTWTSGGDRSGELFF. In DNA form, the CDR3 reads TGTGCCAGTAGTACGTGGACTAGCGGGGGTGATAGGTCCGGGGAGCTGTTTTTT.